The present T cell receptor beta chain was sequenced within a study of T cells after yellow fever vaccination. Study background: Preparation used SMART-Seq v4 Ultra Low Input for the low-cell-number fractions.

The germline gives CDR1 DFQATT, CDR2 SNEGSKA (reference sequence). The CDR3 has 15 amino acids. The V and J ends lost 2 bases and 5 bases respectively, with 19 bases between them. The sample holds a few counts of this clonotype. TCRdb independently ran MiXCR on the 5' RACE reads; one entry per CDR3 protein. The sample consists of about 220,000 distinct CDR3 sequences, 3% to 4% of them appearing once. The chain recombines TRBV20-1 with TRBJ2-7; D possibly corresponds to TRBD2 (6 bases). This material consisted of CD4+ T cells sorted from PBMCs, taken 10 days after the yellow fever booster vaccination. The sequence came from a man aged 18 to 29 who received the YFV17D yellow fever vaccine. CDR3 DNA sequence: TGCAGTGCTAGATGGGCAGGGAGGAGAGTAAACGAGCAGTACTTC. Its protein product is CSARWAGRRVNEQYF.